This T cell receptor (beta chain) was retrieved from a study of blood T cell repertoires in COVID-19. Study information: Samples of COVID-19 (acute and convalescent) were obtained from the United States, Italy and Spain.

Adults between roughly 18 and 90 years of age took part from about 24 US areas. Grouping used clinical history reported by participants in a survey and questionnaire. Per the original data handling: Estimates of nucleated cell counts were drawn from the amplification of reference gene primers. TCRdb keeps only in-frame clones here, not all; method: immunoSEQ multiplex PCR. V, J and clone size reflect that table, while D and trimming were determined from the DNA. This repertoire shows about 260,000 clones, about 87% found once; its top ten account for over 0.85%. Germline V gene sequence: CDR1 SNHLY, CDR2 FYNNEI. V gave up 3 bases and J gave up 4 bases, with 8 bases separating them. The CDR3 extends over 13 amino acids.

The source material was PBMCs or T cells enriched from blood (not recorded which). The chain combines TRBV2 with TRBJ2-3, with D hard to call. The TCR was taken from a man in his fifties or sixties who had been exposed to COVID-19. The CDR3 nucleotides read TGTGCCAGCAGTGACCAGTTGGCAGATACGCAGTATTTT. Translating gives CASSDQLADTQYF.